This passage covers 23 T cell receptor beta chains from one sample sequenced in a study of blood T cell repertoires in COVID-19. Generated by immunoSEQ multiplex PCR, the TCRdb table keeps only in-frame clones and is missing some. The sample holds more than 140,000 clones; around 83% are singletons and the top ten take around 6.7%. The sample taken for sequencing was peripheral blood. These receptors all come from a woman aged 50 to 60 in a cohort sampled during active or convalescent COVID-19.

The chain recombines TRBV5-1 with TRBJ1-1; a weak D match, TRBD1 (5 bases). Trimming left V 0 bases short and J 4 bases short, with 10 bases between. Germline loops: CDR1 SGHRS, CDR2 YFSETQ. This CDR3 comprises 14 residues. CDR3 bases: TGCGCCAGCAGCTTGGGGGGCGTGATCACTGAAGCTTTCTTT. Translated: CASSLGGVITEAFF.

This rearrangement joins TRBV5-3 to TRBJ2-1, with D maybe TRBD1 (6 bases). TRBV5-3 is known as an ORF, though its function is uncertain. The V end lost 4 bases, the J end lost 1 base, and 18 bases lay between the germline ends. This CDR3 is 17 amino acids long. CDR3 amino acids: CARSINQGTPSYNEQFF. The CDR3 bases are TGTGCCAGAAGCATAAACCAGGGGACCCCATCCTACAATGAGCAGTTCTTC.

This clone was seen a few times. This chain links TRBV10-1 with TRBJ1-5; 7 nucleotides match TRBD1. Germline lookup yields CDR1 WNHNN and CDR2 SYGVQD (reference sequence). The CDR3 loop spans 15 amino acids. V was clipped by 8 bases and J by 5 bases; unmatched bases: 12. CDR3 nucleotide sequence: TGCGCCAGCGAAATAAGGAGGGGGCCCTATCAGCCCCAGCATTTT. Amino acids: CASEIRRGPYQPQHF.

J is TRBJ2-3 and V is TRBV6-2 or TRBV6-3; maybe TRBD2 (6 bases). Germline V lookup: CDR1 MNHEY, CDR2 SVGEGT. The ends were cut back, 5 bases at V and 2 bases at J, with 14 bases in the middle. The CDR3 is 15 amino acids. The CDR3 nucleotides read TGTGCCAGCAGTGGGATCGAGCGGGCCACAGATACGCAGTATTTT. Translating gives CASSGIERATDTQYF.

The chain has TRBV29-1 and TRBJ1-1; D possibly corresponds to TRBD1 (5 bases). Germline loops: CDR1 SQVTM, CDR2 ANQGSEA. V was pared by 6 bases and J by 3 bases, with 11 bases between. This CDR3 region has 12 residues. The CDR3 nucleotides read TGCAGCGTGTCGGAGGGGTACACTGAAGCTTTCTTT. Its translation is CSVSEGYTEAFF.

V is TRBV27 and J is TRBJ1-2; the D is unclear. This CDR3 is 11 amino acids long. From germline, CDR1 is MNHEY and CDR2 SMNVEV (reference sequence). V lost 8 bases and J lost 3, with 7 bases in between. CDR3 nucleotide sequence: TGTGCCAGCGGGCGGGACTATGGCTACACCTTC. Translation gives CASGRDYGYTF.

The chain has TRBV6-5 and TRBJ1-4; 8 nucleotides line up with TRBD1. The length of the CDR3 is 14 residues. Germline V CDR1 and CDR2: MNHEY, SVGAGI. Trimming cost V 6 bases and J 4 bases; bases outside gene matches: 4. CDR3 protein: CASRRQGYNEKLFF. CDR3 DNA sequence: TGTGCCAGCAGAAGACAGGGGTATAATGAAAAACTGTTTTTT.

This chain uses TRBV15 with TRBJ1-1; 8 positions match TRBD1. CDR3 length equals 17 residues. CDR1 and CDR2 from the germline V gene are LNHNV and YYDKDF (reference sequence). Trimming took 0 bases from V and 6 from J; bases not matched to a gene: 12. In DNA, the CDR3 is TGTGCCACCAGCAGAGACTCCCCGGGACAGGCCTCGCCTGAAGCTTTCTTT. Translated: CATSRDSPGQASPEAFF.

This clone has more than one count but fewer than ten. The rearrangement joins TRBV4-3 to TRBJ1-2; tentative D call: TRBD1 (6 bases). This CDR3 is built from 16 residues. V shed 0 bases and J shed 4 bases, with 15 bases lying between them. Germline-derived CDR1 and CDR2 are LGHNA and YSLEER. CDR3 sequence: CASSQDLEDSSYGYTF. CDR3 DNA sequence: TGCGCCAGCAGCCAAGATCTCGAGGACAGTAGCTATGGCTACACCTTC.

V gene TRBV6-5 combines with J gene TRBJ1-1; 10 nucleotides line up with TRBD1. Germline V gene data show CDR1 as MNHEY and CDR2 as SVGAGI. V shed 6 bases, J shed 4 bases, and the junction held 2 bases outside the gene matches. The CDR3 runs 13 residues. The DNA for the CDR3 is TGTGCCAGCAGGGGGACAGGGGCCACTGAAGCTTTCTTT. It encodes CASRGTGATEAFF.

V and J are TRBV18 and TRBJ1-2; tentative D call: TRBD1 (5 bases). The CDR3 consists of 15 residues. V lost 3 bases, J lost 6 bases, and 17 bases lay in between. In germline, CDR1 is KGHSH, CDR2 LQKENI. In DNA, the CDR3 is TGTGCCAGCTCACCCGCGGACACAGGCTTTAATGGCTACACCTTC. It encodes CASSPADTGFNGYTF.

DNA of the CDR3: TGTGCCAGCAGTTACTCGGCCAGGCAGAACACTGAAGCTTTCTTT. Amino acids: CASSYSARQNTEAFF. The J gene is TRBJ1-1, the V gene TRBV6-6; D is uncertain. Per germline, CDR1 MNHNY and CDR2 SVGAGI (reference sequence). The CDR3 has 15 amino acids. The V end was cut by 0 bases, the J end by 1 base, with 9 bases between.

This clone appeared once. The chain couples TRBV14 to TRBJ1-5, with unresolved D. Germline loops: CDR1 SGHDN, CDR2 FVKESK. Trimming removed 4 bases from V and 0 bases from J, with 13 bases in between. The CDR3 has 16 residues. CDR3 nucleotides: TGTGCCAGCAGCCCAGAAATCCGGTCTAGCAATCAGCCCCAGCATTTT. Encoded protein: CASSPEIRSSNQPQHF.

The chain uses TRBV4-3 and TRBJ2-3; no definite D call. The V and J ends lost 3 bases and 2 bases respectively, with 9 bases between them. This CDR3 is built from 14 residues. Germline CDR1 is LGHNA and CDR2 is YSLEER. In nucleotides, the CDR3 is TGCGCCAGCAGCCATGGCAAATCCACAGATACGCAGTATTTT. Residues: CASSHGKSTDTQYF.

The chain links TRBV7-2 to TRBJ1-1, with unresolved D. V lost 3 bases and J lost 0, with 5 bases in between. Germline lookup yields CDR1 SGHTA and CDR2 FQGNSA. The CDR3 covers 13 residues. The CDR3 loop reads CASSFSMNTEAFF. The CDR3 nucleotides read TGTGCCAGCAGCTTTTCCATGAACACTGAAGCTTTCTTT.

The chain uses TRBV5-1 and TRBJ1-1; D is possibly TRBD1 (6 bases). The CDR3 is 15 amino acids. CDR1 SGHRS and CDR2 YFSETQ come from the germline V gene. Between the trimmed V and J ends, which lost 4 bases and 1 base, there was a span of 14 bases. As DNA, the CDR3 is TGCGCCAGCAGCCAGGGGAATATGGGGAACACTGAAGCTTTCTTT. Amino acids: CASSQGNMGNTEAFF.

For the CDR3, the DNA is TGTGCCAGCAGCAAAACAACTAGCTACGAGCAGTACTTC. It specifies CASSKTTSYEQYF. The chain recombines TRBV21-1 with TRBJ2-7; TRBD2 is the table's D call, not checked against the DNA. TRBV21-1 is deemed a pseudogene. CDR3 length: 13 residues.

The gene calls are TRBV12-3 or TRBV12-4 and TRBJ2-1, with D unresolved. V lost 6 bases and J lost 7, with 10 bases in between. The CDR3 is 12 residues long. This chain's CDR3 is CASRKTRNEQFF. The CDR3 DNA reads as TGTGCCAGCAGGAAGACTCGGAATGAGCAGTTCTTC.

The CDR3 region has the DNA TGCGCCAGCAGTCAACAGGGACCCGAGCAGTATTTT. The encoded protein is CASSQQGPEQYF. The chain has TRBV10-2 and TRBJ2-3; weak D call: TRBD1 (6 bases). The CDR3 has 12 residues. Germline V gene data show CDR1 as WSHSY and CDR2 as SAAADI. V lost 5 bases and J lost 11, with 14 bases in between.

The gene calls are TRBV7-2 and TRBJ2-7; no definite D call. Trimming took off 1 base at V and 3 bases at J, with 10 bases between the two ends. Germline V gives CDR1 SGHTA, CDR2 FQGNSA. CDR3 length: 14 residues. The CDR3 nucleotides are TGTGCCAGCAGCTTAGGGCCTGGTGTCTACGAGCAGTACTTC. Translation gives CASSLGPGVYEQYF.

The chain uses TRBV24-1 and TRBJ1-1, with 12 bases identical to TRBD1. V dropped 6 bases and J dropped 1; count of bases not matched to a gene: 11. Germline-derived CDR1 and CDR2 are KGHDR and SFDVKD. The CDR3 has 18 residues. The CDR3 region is CATSPGDRGPKGNTEAFF. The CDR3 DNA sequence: TGTGCCACCAGTCCAGGGGACAGGGGGCCCAAGGGGAACACTGAAGCTTTCTTT.

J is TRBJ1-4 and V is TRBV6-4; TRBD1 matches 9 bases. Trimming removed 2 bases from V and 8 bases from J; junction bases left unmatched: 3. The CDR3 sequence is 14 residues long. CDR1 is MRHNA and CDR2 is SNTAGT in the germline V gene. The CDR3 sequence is CASSDEQGAEKLFF. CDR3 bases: TGTGCCAGCAGTGACGAACAGGGGGCCGAAAAACTGTTTTTT.

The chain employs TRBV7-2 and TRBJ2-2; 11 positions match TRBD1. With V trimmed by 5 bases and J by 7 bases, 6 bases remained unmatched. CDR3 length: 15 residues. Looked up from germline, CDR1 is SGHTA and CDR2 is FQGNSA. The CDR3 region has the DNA TGTGCCAGCAGCCTGGGACAGGGGGTGGACGGGGAGCTGTTTTTT. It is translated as CASSLGQGVDGELFF.